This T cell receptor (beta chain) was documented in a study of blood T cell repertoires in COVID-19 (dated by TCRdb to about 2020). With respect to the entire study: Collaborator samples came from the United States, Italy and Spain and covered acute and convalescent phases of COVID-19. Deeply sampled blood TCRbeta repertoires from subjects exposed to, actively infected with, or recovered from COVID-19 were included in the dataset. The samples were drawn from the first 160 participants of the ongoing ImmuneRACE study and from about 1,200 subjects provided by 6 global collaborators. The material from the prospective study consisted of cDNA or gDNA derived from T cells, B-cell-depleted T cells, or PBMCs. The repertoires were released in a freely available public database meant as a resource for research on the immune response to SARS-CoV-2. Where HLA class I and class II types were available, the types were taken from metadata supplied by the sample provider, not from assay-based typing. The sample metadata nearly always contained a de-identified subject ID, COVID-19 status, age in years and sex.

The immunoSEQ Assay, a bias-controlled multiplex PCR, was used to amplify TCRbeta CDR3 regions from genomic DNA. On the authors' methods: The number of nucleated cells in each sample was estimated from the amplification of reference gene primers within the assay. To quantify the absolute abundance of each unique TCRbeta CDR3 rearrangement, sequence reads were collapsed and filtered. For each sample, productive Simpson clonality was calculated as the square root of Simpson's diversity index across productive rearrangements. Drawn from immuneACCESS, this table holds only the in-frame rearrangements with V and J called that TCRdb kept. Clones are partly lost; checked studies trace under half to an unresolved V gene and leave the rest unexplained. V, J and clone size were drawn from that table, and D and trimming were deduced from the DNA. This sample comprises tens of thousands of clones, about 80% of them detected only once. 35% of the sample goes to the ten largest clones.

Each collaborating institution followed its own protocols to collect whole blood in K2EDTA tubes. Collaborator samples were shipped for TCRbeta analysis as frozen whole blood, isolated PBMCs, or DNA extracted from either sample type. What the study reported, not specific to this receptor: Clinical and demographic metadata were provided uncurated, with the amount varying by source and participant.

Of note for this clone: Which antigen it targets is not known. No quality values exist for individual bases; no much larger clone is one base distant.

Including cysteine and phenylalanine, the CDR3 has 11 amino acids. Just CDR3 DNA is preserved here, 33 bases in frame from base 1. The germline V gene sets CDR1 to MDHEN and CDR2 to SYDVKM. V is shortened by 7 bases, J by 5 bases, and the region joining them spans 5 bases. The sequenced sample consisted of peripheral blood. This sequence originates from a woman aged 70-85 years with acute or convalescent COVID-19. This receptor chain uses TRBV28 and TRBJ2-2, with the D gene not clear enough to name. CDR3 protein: CASTITGELFF. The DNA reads TGTGCCAGCACTATTACCGGGGAGCTGTTTTTT.